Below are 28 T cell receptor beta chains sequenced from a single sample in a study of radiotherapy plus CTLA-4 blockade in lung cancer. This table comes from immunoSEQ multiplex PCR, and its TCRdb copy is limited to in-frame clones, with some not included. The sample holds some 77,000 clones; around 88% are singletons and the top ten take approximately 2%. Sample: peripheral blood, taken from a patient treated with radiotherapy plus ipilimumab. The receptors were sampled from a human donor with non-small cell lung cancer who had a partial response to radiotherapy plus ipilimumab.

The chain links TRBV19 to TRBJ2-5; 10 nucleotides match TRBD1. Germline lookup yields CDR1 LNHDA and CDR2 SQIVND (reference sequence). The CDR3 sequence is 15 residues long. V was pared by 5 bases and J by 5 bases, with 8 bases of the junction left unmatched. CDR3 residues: CASSYEDRGRETQYF. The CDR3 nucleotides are TGTGCCAGTAGTTACGAGGACAGGGGGAGGGAGACCCAGTACTTC.

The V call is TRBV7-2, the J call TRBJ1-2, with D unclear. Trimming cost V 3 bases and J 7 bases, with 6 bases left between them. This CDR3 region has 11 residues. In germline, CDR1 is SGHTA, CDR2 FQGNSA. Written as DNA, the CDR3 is TGTGCCAGCAGCTTCAATAGTGGCTACACCTTC. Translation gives CASSFNSGYTF.

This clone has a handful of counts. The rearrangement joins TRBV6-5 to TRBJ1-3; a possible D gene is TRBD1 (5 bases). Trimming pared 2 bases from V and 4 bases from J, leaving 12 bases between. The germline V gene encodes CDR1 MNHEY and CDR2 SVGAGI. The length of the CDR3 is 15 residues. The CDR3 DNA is TGTGCCAGCAGTTACGACGGGGGGGGAGGAAACACCATATATTTT. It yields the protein CASSYDGGGGNTIYF.

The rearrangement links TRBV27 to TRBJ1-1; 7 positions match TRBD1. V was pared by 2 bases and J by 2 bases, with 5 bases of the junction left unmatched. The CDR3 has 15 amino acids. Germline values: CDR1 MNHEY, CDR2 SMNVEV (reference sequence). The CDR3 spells CASSLGQAPNTEAFF. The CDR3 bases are TGTGCCAGCAGTTTAGGACAGGCTCCAAACACTGAAGCTTTCTTT.

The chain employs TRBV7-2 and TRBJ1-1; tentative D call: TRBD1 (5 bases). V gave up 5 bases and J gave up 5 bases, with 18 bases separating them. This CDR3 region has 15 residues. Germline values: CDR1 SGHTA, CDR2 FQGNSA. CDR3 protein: CASSRRGGARTEAFF. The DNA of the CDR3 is TGTGCCAGCAGCCGACGGGGAGGGGCGCGTACTGAAGCTTTCTTT.

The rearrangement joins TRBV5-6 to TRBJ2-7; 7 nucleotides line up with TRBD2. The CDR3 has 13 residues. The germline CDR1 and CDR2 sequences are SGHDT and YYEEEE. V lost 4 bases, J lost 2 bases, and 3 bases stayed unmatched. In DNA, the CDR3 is TGTGCCAGCAGCGCCGGGACTACCTACGAGCAGTACTTC. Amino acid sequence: CASSAGTTYEQYF.

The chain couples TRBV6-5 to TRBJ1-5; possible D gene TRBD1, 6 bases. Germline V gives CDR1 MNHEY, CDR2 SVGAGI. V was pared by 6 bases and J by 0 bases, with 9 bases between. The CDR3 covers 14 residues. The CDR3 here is CASSHRDSNQPQHF. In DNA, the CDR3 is TGTGCCAGCAGCCACAGGGATAGCAATCAGCCCCAGCATTTT.

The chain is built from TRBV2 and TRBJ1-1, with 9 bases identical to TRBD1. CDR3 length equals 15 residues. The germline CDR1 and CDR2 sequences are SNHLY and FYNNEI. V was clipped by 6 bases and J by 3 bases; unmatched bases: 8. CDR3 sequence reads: CASRRDRDTDTEAFF. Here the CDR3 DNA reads TGTGCCAGCAGGCGGGACAGGGATACGGACACTGAAGCTTTCTTT.

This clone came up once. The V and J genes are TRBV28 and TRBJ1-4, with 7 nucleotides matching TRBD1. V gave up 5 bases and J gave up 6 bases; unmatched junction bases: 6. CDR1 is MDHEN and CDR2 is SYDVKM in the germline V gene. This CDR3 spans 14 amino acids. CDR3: CASSTTGKDEKLFF. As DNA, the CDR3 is TGTGCCAGCAGTACGACAGGGAAGGATGAAAAACTGTTTTTT.

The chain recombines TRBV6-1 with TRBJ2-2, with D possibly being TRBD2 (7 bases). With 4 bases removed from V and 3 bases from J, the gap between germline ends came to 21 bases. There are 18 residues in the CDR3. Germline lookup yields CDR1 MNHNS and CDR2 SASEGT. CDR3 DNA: TGTGCCAGCAGTGTTGATCCGGGGGGCGCGTTGGACACCGGGGAGCTGTTTTTT. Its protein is CASSVDPGGALDTGELFF.

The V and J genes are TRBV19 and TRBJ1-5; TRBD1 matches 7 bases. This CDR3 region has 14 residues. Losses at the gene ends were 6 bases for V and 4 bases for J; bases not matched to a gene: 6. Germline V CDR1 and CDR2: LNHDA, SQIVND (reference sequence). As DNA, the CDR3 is TGTGCCAGTAGACCGGGACAGATAAATCAGCCCCAGCATTTT. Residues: CASRPGQINQPQHF.

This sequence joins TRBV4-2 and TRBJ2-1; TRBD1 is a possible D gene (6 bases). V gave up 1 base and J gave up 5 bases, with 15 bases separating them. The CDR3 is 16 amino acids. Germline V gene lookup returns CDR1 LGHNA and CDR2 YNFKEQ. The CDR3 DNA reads TGTGCCAGCAGCCAAGCCCGGGCGAGGGGGAACAATGAGCAGTTCTTC. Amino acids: CASSQARARGNNEQFF.

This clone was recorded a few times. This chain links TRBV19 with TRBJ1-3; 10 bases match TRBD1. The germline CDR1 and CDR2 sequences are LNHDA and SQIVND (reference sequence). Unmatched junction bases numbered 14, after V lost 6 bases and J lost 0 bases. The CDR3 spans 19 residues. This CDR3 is CASSRAGTGATNSGNTIYF. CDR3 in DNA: TGTGCCAGTAGCCGCGCCGGGACAGGGGCAACGAACTCTGGAAACACCATATATTTT.

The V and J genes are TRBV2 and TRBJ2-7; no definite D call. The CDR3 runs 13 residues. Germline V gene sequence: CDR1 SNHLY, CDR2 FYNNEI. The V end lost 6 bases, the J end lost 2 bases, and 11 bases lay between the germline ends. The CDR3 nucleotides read TGTGCCAGCAGGACTCCAAGGACCTACGAGCAGTACTTC. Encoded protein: CASRTPRTYEQYF. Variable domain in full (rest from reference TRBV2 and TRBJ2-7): EPEVTQTPSHQVTQMGQEVILRCVPISNHLYFYWYRQILGQKVEFLVSFYNNEISEKSEIFDDQFSVERPDGSNFTLKIRSTKLEDSAMYFCASRTPRTYEQYFGPGTRLTVT.

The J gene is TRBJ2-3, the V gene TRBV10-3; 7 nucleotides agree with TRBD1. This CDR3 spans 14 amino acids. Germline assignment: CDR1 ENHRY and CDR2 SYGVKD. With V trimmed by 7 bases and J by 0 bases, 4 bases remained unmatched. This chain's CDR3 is CAITGQISTDTQYF. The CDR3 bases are TGTGCCATCACGGGACAGATTAGCACAGATACGCAGTATTTT.

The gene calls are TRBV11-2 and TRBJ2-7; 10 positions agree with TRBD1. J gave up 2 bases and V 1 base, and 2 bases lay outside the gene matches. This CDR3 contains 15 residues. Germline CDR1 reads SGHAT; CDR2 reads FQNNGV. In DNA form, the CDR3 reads TGTGCCAGCAGCTTAGCCGGGACAGGGGCCTACGAGCAGTACTTC. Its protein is CASSLAGTGAYEQYF.

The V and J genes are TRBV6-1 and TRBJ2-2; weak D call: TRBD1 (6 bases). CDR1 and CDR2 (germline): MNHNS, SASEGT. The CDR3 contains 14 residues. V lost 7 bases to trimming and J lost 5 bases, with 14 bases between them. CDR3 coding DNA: TGTGCCAGCAAAACAAAACAGGGAACCGGGGAGCTGTTTTTT. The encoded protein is CASKTKQGTGELFF.

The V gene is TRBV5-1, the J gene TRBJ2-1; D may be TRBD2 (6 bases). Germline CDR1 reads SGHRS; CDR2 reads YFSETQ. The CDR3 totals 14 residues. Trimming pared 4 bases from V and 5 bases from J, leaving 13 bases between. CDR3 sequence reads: CASSMGLADNEQFF. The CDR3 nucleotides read TGCGCCAGCAGCATGGGACTCGCCGACAATGAGCAGTTCTTC.

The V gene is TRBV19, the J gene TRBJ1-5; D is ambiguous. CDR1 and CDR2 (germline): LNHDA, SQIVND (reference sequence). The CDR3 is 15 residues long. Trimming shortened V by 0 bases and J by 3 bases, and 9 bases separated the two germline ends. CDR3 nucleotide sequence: TGTGCCAGTAGTATAGATTCCAGGTCCAATCAGCCCCAGCATTTT. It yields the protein CASSIDSRSNQPQHF. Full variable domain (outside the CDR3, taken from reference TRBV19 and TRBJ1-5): DGGITQSPKYLFRKEGQNVTLSCEQNLNHDAMYWYRQDPGQGLRLIYYSQIVNDFQKGDIAEGYSVSREKKESFPLTVTSAQKNPTAFYLCASSIDSRSNQPQHFGDGTRLSIL.

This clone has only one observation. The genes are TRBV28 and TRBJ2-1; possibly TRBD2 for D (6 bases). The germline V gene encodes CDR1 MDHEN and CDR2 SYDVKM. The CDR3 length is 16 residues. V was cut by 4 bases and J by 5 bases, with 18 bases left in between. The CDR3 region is CASSYPTAGEDNEQFF. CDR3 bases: TGTGCCAGCAGTTACCCGACGGCTGGGGAGGACAATGAGCAGTTCTTC. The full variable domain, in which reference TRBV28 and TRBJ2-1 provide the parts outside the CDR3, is DVKVTQSSRYLVKRTGEKVFLECVQDMDHENMFWYRQDPGLGLRLIYFSYDVKMKEKGDIPEGYSVSREKKERFSLILESASTNQTSMYLCASSYPTAGEDNEQFFGPGTRLTVL.

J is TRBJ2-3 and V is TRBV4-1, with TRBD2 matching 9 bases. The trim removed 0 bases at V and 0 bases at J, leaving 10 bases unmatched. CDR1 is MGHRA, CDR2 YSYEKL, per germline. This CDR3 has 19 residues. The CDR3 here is CASSQEHLAGPTSTDTQYF. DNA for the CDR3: TGCGCCAGCAGCCAAGAACATCTAGCGGGGCCTACTAGCACAGATACGCAGTATTTT.

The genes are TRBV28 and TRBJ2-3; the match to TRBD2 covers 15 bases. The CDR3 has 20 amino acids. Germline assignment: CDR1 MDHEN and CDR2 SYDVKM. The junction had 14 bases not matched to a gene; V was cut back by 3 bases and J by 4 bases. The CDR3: CASSFSGLAGGTYGADTQYF. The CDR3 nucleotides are TGTGCCAGCAGTTTTAGCGGACTAGCGGGAGGGACTTATGGGGCAGATACGCAGTATTTT.

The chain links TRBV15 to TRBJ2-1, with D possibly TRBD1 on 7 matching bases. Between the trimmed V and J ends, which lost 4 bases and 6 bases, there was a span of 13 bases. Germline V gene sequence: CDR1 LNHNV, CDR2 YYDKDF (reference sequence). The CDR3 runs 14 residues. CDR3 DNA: TGTGCCACCAGCATTTGGCAGGGGGGCAATGAGCAGTTCTTC. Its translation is CATSIWQGGNEQFF.

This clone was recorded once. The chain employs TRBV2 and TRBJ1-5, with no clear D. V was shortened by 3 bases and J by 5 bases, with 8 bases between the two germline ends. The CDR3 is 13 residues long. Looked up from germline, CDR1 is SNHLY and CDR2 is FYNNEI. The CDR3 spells CASSDVGDQPQHF. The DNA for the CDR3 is TGTGCCAGCAGTGATGTGGGCGATCAGCCCCAGCATTTT.

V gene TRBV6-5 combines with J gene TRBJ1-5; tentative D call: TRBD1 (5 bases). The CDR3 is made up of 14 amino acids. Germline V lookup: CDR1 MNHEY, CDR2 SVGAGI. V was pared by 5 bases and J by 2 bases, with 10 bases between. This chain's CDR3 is CASSESGGNQPQHF. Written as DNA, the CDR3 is TGTGCCAGCAGTGAATCGGGGGGCAATCAGCCCCAGCATTTT.

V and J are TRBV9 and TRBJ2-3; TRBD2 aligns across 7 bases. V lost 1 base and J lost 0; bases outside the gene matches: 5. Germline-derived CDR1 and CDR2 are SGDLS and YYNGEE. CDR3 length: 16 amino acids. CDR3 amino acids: CASSVPTSASTDTQYF. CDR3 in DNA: TGTGCCAGCAGCGTACCAACTAGCGCCAGCACAGATACGCAGTATTTT.

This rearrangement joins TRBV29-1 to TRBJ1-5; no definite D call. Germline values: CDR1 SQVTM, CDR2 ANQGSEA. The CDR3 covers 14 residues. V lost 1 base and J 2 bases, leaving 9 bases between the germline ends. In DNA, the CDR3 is TGCAGCGTTGAAGGGGAGGAGGGCAATCAGCCCCAGCATTTT. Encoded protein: CSVEGEEGNQPQHF.

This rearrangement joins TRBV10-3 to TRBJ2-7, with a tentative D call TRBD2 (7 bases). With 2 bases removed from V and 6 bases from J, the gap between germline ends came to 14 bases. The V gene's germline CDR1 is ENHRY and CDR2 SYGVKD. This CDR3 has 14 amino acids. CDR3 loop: CAISERGGAGEQYV. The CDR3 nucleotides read TGTGCCATCAGTGAGAGAGGGGGGGCGGGCGAGCAGTACGTC.